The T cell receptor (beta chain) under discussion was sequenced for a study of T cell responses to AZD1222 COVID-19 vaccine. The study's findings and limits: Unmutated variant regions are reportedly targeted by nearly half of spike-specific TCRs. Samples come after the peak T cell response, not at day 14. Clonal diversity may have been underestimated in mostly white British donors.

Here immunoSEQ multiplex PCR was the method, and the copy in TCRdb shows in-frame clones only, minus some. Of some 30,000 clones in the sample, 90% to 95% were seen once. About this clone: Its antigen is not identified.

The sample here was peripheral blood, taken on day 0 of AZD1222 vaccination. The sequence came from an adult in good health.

The CDR3 DNA reads as TGTGCCAGCAGCCGGTTCGGGACAGGGGAAGGGTATTCTAATCAGCCCCAGCATTTT. It encodes CASSRFGTGEGYSNQPQHF. This rearrangement joins TRBV28 to TRBJ1-5; 10 positions agree with TRBD1. After removal of 6 bases from V and 4 bases from J, the junction contained 18 bases not matched to a gene. There are 19 residues in the CDR3. Germline V lookup: CDR1 MDHEN, CDR2 SYDVKM.